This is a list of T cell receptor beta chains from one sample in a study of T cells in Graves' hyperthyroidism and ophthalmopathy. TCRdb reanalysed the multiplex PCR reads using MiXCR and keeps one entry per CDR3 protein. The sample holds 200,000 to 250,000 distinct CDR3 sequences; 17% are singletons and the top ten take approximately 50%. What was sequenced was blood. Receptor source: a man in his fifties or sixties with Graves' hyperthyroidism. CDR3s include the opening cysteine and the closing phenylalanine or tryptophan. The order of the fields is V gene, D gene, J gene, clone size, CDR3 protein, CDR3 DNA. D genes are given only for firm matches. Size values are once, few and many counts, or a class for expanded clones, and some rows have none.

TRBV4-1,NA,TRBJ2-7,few,CASSQVDWGDSYEQYF,TGCGCCAGCAGCCAAGTGGATTGGGGGGATAGCTACGAGCAGTACTTC
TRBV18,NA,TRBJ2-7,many,CASSPPNSPYEQYF,TGTGCCAGCTCACCGCCAAACAGTCCCTACGAGCAGTACTTC
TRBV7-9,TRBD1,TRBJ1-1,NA,CASSQGGMAFF,TGTGCCAGCAGCCAGGGGGGGATGGCTTTCTTT
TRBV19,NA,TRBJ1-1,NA,CASTGRSGGEDTEAFF,TGTGCCAGTACAGGGAGGAGTGGAGGGGAGGACACTGAAGCTTTCTTT
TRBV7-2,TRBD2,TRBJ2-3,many,CASTSSGNTDTQYF,TGTGCCAGCACTTCTAGCGGTAACACAGATACGCAGTATTTT
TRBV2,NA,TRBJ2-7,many,CASSEALGTLQYF,TGTGCCAGCAGTGAAGCGCTGGGGACGCTGCAGTACTTC
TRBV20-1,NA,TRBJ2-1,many,CSVSMDEQFF,TGCAGTGTTTCAATGGATGAGCAGTTCTTC
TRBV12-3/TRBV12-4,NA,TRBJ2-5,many,CASSLLGVETQYF,TGTGCCAGCAGTTTATTGGGCGTGGAGACCCAGTACTTC
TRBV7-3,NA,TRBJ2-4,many,CASSWYGQDIQYF,TGTGCCAGCAGCTGGTACGGGCAGGACATTCAGTACTTC
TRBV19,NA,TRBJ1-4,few,CASSFSTNEKLFF,TGTGCCAGTTCCTTTTCAACTAATGAAAAACTGTTTTTT
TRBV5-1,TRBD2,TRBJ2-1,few,CASSNGLAGGSGHNEQFF,TGCGCCAGCAGCAACGGACTAGCGGGAGGGTCGGGACACAATGAGCAGTTCTTC
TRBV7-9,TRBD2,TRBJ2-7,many,CASSRIAGASYEQYF,TGTGCCAGCAGTCGTATAGCGGGAGCGTCCTACGAGCAGTACTTC
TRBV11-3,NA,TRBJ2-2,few,CASSRLANTGELFF,TGTGCCAGCAGCCGACTAGCGAACACCGGGGAGCTGTTTTTT
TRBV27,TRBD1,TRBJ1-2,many,CASSFRQGIGYTF,TGTGCCAGCAGTTTCCGACAGGGAATTGGCTACACCTTC
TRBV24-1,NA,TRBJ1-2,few,CATSVGHSYGYTF,TGTGCCACCAGTGTTGGTCATAGCTATGGCTACACCTTC
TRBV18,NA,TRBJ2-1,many,CASSPLSSGAGGNEQFF,TGTGCCAGCTCACCCCTTTCTTCGGGGGCAGGGGGCAATGAGCAGTTCTTC
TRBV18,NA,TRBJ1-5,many,CASSPQSGGNQPQHF,TGTGCCAGCTCACCCCAGAGCGGGGGCAATCAGCCCCAGCATTTT
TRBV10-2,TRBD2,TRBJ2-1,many,CATGTSGSDGEQFF,TGCGCCACCGGGACTAGCGGGAGTGATGGTGAGCAGTTCTTC
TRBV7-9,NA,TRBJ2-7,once,CATSDRLGEQYF,TGTGCCACCAGTGATAGACTGGGCGAGCAGTACTTC
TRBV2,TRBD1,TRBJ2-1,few,CASSVIQGAGNEQFF,TGTGCCAGCAGTGTAATACAGGGGGCCGGTAATGAGCAGTTCTTC
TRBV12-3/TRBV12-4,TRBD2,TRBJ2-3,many,CASSFIAGGLSTDTQYF,TGTGCCAGCAGTTTTATAGCGGGAGGGCTATCCACAGATACGCAGTATTTT
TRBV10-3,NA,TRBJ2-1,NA,CAISVQGTYNEQFF,TGTGCCATCAGTGTTCAGGGTACCTACAATGAGCAGTTCTTC
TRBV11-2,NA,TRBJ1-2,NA,CASSSQGLLSGYTF,TGTGCCAGCAGCTCCCAGGGGCTACTATCCGGCTACACCTTC
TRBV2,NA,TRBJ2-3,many,CASTRDADTQYF,TGTGCCAGCACCCGGGACGCAGATACGCAGTATTTT
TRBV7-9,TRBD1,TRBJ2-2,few,CASRLQTGTGELFF,TGTGCCAGCAGACTTCAGACAGGGACCGGGGAGCTGTTTTTT
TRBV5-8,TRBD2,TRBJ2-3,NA,CASSFLSSGSGDTQYF,TGTGCCAGCAGCTTTCTCTCTAGCGGGAGTGGTGATACGCAGTATTTT
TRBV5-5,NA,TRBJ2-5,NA,CASSLGGGEETQYF,TGTGCCAGCAGCTTGGGCGGAGGAGAGGAGACCCAGTACTTC
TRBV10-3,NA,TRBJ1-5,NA,CAISESGQTNQPQHF,TGTGCCATCAGTGAGTCGGGGCAGACCAATCAGCCCCAGCATTTT
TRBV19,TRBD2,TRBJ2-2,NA,CASSALARRTPTGELFF,TGTGCCAGTAGTGCACTAGCGCGACGAACCCCCACCGGGGAGCTGTTTTTT
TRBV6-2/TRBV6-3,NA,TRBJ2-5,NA,CASTRRYQETQYF,TGTGCCAGCACCCGGAGGTACCAAGAGACCCAGTACTTC
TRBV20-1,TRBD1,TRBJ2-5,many,CSARGGTVQETQYF,TGCAGTGCTAGAGGTGGGACAGTTCAAGAGACCCAGTACTTC
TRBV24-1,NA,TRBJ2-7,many,CATRPGRASYEQYF,TGTGCCACCAGGCCTGGTCGGGCATCCTACGAGCAGTACTTC
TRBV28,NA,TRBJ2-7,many,CASRPPIIYEQYF,TGTGCCAGCAGACCCCCGATCATCTACGAGCAGTACTTC
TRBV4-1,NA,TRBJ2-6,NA,CASRRQGANVLTF,TGCGCCAGCAGGCGGCAAGGGGCCAACGTCCTGACTTTC
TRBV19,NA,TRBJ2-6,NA,CASSNSGANVLTF,TGTGCCAGTTCAAACTCTGGGGCCAACGTCCTGACTTTC
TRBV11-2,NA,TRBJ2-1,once,CASSLRPGGEQFF,TGTGCCAGCAGCCTACGCCCCGGGGGTGAGCAGTTCTTC
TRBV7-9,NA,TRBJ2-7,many,CASSLARGSGEQYF,TGTGCCAGCAGCTTAGCGAGGGGATCGGGCGAGCAGTACTTC
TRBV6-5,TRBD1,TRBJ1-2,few,CASSYSTGMSYGYTF,TGTGCCAGCAGTTACTCGACAGGGATGAGCTATGGCTACACCTTC
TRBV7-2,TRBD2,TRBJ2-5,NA,CASSMGLAGGETQYF,TGTGCCAGCAGCATGGGACTAGCGGGAGGAGAGACCCAGTACTTC
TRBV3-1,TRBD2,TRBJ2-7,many,CASSSVAGDYEQYF,TGTGCCAGCAGCTCGGTAGCGGGAGACTACGAGCAGTACTTC
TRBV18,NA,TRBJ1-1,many,CASSAQQKYGTEAFF,TGTGCCAGCTCAGCCCAACAGAAGTACGGCACTGAAGCTTTCTTT
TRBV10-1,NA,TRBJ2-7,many,CASSGSGAEQYF,TGCGCCAGCAGTGGCTCGGGGGCCGAGCAGTACTTC
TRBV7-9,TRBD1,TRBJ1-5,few,CASSRGTGDQPQHF,TGTGCCAGCAGCCGAGGGACAGGGGATCAGCCCCAGCATTTT
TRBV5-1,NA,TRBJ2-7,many,CASSLIPGSGYEQYF,TGCGCCAGCAGCTTGATTCCGGGTTCAGGCTACGAGCAGTACTTC
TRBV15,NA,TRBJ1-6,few,CATSRDGGSPLHF,TGTGCCACCAGCAGAGATGGAGGTTCACCCCTCCACTTT
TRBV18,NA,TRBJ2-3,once,CASSPTTGLQRTSTDTQYF,TGTGCCAGCTCACCTACCACCGGACTCCAACGAACTAGCACAGATACGCAGTATTTT
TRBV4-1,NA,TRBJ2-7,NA,CASSPPGVGEQYF,TGCGCCAGCAGCCCCCCCGGAGTTGGCGAGCAGTACTTC
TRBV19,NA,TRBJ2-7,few,CARSYEQYF,TGTGCCAGGAGCTACGAGCAGTACTTC
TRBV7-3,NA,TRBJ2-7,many,CASSSWGGADYEQYF,TGTGCCAGCAGCTCGTGGGGGGGGGCAGACTACGAGCAGTACTTC
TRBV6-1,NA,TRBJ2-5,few,CASSEGIVPETQYF,TGTGCCAGCAGTGAAGGAATAGTTCCAGAGACCCAGTACTTC
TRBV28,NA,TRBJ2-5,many,CASNTVKTQYF,TGTGCCAGCAATACGGTGAAGACCCAGTACTTC
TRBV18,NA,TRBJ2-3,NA,CASSVTVSTDTQYF,TGTGCCAGCTCTGTGACAGTAAGCACAGATACGCAGTATTTT
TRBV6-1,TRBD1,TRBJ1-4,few,CASKLRGQANEKLFF,TGTGCCAGCAAGCTTAGGGGGCAGGCGAATGAAAAACTGTTTTTT
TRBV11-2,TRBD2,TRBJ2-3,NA,CASSPRGSGQGTDTQYF,TGTGCCAGCAGCCCCCGAGGTAGCGGGCAAGGGACAGATACGCAGTATTTT
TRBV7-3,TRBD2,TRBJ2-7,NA,CASSPSGRRYEQYF,TGTGCCAGCAGCCCCAGCGGGAGACGTTACGAGCAGTACTTC
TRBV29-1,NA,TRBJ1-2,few,CSVSPKGGDSYGYTF,TGCAGCGTATCACCAAAGGGAGGGGATAGCTATGGCTACACCTTC
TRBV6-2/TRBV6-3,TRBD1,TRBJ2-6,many,CASSSNIRGPGANVLTF,TGTGCCAGCAGTTCGAATATCAGGGGGCCTGGGGCCAACGTCCTGACTTTC
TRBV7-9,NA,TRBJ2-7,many,CASTSASYEQYF,TGTGCCAGCACTTCAGCCAGCTACGAGCAGTACTTC
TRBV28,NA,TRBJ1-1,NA,CASSLNLRKNTEAFF,TGTGCCAGCAGCTTAAACTTAAGGAAGAACACTGAAGCTTTCTTT